This T cell receptor (beta chain) was profiled in a study of CD8+CD57+ T cells in acquired aplastic anemia. CD8+CD57+ cell expansion, shown by flow cytometry, had occurred in the patients selected for sequencing. Each patient had severe acquired aplastic anemia. Both TCR beta VDJ combination and CDR3 sequence profiling were carried out. Genomic DNA was the template for this profiling. TCRdb reprocessed the reads via MiXCR and lists one record per CDR3 protein. The data hold about 160,000 distinct CDR3 sequences, with roughly half observed a single time. This clonotype was counted ten times or more. Germline CDR1 SGHVS, CDR2 FNYEAQ. Trimming cost V 5 bases and J 5 bases; bases outside gene matches: 6. The CDR3 runs to 14 residues.

V gene TRBV7-6 combines with J gene TRBJ2-7, with 10 bases lining up with TRBD1. Sequencing used sorted CD4+, CD8+, or CD8+CD57+ T cells (not recorded which) from PBMCs. The receptor comes from a human donor with aplastic anemia. The CDR3 loop reads CASSQTGGWNEQYF. The CDR3, as DNA: TGTGCCAGCAGCCAGACAGGGGGCTGGAACGAGCAGTACTTC.